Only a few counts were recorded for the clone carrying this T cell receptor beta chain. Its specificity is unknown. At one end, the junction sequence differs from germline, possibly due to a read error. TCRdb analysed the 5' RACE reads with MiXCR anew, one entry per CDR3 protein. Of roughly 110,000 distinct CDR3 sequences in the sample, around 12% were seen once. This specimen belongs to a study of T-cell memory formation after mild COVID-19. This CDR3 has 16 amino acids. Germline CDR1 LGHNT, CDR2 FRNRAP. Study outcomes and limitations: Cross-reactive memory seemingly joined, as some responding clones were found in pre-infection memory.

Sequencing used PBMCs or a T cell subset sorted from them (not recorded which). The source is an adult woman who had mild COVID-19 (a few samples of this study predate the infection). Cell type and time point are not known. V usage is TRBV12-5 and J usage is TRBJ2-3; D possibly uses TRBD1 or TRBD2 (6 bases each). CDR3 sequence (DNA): TGTGCTGGTGGTTTCATGGGGGGCACTAGCACAGATACGCAGTATTTT. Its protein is CAGGFMGGTSTDTQYF.